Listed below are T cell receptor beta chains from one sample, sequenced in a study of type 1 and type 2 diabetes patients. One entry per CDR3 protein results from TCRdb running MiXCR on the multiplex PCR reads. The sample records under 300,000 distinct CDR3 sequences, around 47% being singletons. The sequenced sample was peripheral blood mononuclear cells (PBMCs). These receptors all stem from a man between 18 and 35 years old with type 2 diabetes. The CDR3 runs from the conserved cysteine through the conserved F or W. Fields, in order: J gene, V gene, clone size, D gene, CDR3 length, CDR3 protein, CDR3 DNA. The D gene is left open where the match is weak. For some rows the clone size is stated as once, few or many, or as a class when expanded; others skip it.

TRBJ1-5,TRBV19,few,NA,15,CASTTGARGNQPQHF,TGTGCCAGTACCACGGGGGCTAGGGGCAATCAGCCCCAGCATTTT
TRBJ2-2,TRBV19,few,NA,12,CASSKMAGELFF,TGTGCCAGTAGTAAGATGGCCGGGGAGCTGTTTTTT
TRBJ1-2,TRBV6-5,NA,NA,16,CAKSHLPWGRDYGYTF,TGTGCCAAATCCCACCTTCCGTGGGGGCGCGACTATGGCTACACCTTC
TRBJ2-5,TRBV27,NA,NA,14,CASSLRGAQETQYF,TGTGCCAGCAGTCTACGGGGGGCCCAAGAGACCCAGTACTTC
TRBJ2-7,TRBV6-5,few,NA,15,CASSSRPDSSYEQYF,TGTGCCAGCAGTTCCCGTCCTGACAGTTCCTACGAGCAGTACTTC
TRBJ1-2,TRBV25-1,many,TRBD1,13,CASSEPDREGYTF,TGTGCCAGCAGTGAGCCGGACAGGGAAGGCTACACCTTC
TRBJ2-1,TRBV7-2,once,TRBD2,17,CASSPRGAGGRHNEQFF,TGTGCCAGCAGCCCCCGGGGGGCGGGGGGCCGCCACAATGAGCAGTTCTTC
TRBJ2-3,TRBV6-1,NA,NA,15,CASSEFAGITDTQYF,TGTGCCAGCAGTGAATTCGCGGGGATCACAGATACGCAGTATTTT
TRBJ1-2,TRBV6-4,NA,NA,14,CASSDPRARHGYTF,TGCGCCAGCAGTGATCCCAGGGCCAGGCATGGCTACACCTTC
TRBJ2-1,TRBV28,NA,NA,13,CATSDTSYNEQLF,TGTGCCACCTCGGATACCTCCTACAATGAGCAGCTCTTC
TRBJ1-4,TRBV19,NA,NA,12,CASSQGREKLFF,TGCGCCAGCAGCCAAGGAAGGGAAAAACTGTTTTTT
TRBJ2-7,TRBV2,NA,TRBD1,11,CASRTGDEQYF,TGTGCCAGTCGGACAGGGGACGAGCAGTACTTC
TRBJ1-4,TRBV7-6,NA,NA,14,CASSFVGSKGKLFF,TGTGCCAGCAGCTTTGTAGGGAGTAAGGGAAAACTGTTTTTT
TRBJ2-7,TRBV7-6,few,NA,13,CASSPSAGYEQYF,TGTGCCAGCAGCCCTTCAGCGGGTTACGAGCAGTACTTC
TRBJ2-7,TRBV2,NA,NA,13,CASIPDTDYEQYF,TGTGCCAGCATCCCGGATACCGACTACGAGCAGTACTTC
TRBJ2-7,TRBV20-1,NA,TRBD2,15,CSARELAGGLYEQYF,TGCAGTGCTAGAGAACTAGCGGGAGGATTATACGAGCAGTACTTC
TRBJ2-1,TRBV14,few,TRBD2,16,CASSPLAGATYNEQFF,TGTGCCAGCAGCCCCCTAGCGGGAGCAACCTACAATGAGCAGTTCTTC
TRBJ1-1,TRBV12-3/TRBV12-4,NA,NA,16,CASRTPVEGTNTEAFF,TGTGCCAGCAGAACCCCTGTAGAGGGAACGAACACTGAAGCTTTCTTT
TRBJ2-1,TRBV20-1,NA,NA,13,CSVAGPAGNEQFF,TGCAGCGTTGCGGGACCAGCGGGTAATGAGCAGTTCTTC
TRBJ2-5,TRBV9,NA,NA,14,CASSVGGGGETQYF,TGTGCCAGCAGCGTAGGTGGTGGGGGGGAGACCCAGTACTTC
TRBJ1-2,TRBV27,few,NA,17,CASSPRDTLSNLYGYTF,TGTGCCAGCAGCCCCCGGGACACCCTCTCTAACCTCTATGGCTACACCTTC
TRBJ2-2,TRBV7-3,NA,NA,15,CASSPAGVNTGELSF,TGTGCCAGCAGCCCCGCCGGGGTCAACACCGGGGAGCTGTCTTTT
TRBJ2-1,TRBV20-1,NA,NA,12,CSAPILGREQFF,TGCAGTGCTCCCATACTAGGGAGAGAGCAGTTCTTC
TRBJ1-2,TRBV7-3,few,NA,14,CASSLLGGADGYTF,TGTGCCAGCAGCTTACTTGGGGGGGCGGATGGCTACACCTTC
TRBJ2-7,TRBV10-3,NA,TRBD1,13,CAISESRQGRSYF,TGTGCCATCAGTGAGTCCAGACAGGGGAGATCGTACTTC
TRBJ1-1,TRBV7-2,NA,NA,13,CASTWTASTEAFF,TGTGCCAGCACGTGGACGGCTTCCACTGAAGCTTTCTTT
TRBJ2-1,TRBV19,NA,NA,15,CASSSGPSINNEQFF,TGTGCCAGTAGTAGCGGGCCGAGTATAAACAATGAGCAGTTCTTC
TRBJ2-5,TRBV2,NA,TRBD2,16,CASSFGLAGGDETQYF,TGTGCCAGCAGTTTCGGGCTAGCGGGGGGTGACGAGACCCAGTACTTC
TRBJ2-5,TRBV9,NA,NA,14,CASSGGRSQETQYF,TGTGCCAGCAGCGGGGGACGGAGCCAAGAGACCCAGTACTTC
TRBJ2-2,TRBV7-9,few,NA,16,CASSLDGVWDDGELFF,TGTGCCAGCAGCTTAGACGGGGTATGGGACGACGGGGAGCTGTTTTTT
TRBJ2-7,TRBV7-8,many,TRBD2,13,CASSFGEGYEQYF,TGTGCCAGCAGCTTTGGGGAGGGCTACGAGCAGTACTTC
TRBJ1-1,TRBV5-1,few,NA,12,CASSSGREEAFF,TGCGCCAGCAGCTCGGGACGGGAAGAAGCTTTCTTT
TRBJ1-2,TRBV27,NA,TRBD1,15,CASRGTGGENYGYTF,TGTGCCAGCAGGGGAACAGGGGGCGAGAACTATGGCTACACCTTC
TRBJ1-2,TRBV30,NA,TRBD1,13,CAWRREGASGYTF,TGTGCCTGGAGGCGGGAGGGGGCCTCCGGCTACACCTTC
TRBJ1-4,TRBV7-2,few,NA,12,CASSYGNEKLFF,TGTGCCAGCAGCTACGGTAATGAAAAACTGTTTTTT
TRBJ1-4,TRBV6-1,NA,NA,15,CASSGRGATNEKLFF,TGTGCCAGCAGTGGTAGGGGGGCAACTAATGAAAAACTGTTTTTT
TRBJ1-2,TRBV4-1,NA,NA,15,CASSQDEGVDYGYTF,TGCGCCAGCAGCCAAGATGAGGGGGTAGACTATGGCTACACCTTC
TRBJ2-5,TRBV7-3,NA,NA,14,CASSPTETPETQYF,TGTGCTAGCAGCCCGACAGAGACCCCGGAGACCCAGTACTTC
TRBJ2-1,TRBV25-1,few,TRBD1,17,CASSGTGAANSYNEQFF,TGTGCCAGCAGTGGAACAGGGGCCGCAAATTCCTACAATGAGCAGTTCTTC
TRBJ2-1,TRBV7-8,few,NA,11,CASSLTAGQFF,TGTGCCAGCAGCTTAACAGCGGGTCAGTTCTTC
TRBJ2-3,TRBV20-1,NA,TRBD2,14,CSAERDLPTDTQYF,TGCAGTGCCGAGCGGGATTTACCCACAGATACGCAGTATTTT
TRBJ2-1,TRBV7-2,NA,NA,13,CASRTTIDHEQFF,TGTGCCAGCAGAACCACGATAGATCACGAGCAGTTCTTC
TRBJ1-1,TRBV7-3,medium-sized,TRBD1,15,CASSLDGTGVTEAFF,TGTGCCAGCAGCTTAGATGGGACAGGGGTGACTGAAGCTTTCTTT
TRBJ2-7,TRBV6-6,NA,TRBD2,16,CASSEATRDYTYEQYF,TGTGCCAGCAGTGAGGCCACCCGGGACTATACCTACGAGCAGTACTTC
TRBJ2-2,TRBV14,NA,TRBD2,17,CASSPPGIAGSHGELFF,TGTGCCAGCAGCCCCCCCGGAATAGCGGGGTCTCACGGGGAGCTGTTTTTT
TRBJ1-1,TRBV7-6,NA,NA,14,CASSMRTAGSEAFF,TGTGCCAGCAGTATGAGGACGGCTGGGAGTGAAGCTTTCTTT
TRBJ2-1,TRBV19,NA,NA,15,CASSMGRSSYNEQFF,TGTGCCAGTAGTATGGGGCGTAGCTCCTACAATGAGCAGTTCTTC
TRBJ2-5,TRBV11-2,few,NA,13,CASSRDSGETQYF,TGTGCCAGCAGCCGGGACTCTGGGGAGACCCAGTACTTC